Below, one T cell receptor (beta chain) is given with its context. Which antigen it targets is not known. No base qualities exist here, and no much larger clone lies one base off it. Each sample was amplified in two independent genomic DNA replicates, using around 0.55 ug for blood and 1.5 ug for tumor or normal breast. TCRB sequencing of genomic DNA was carried out with the ImmunoSeq Intro kit according to the manufacturer's instructions. Multiplex PCR ran approximately 29 cycles with proprietary primers and spike-in control sequences for absolute quantification. Single-end 150-bp reads were used to sequence an 87-bp fragment covering the CDR3 and the flanking V and J genes. Each lane of an Illumina MiSeq using version 3.0 chemistry carried seven multiplexed samples, with two replicates per sample. The source study handled its data this way. Raw data were processed with the vendor's proprietary pipeline, and both replicates were merged into a single result per sample. A clonotype was defined as productive rearrangements that share the same V-gene family, CDR3 amino acid sequence and J-gene segment. Clonality was calculated as 1 minus the normalized Shannon entropy (Pielou evenness) of TCRB abundances. T cell density was estimated by dividing total templates by the number of input cells inferred from the DNA input amount. Recon with default parameters was used to estimate total repertoire diversity and clonality. A clonotype counted as tumor-enriched if its abundance in tumor exceeded 0.1% and was at least 32-fold higher than its abundance in normal breast. TCRdb limited this immuneACCESS table to in-frame rearrangements with V and J called. A share of clones is missing; checked studies link under half to unresolved V genes, and the rest is unexplained. The V and J calls and clone size were taken over from that table, and D and trimming were inferred from the DNA. The sample records tens of thousands of clones, more than 65% of which are singletons. Roughly 3% of the sample rests with the top ten.

This sample was taken from a study of early stage breast cancer tumors (dated by TCRdb to 2016 to 2017). In the study overall: Of the 15 to 20 invasive breast tumors, 12 to 13 were found to be estrogen receptor-positive, progesterone receptor-positive and HER2-negative. On average, each sample had about 9.6-fold read coverage. About 70% of the 12 ER+/PR+/HER2- tumors were invasive ductal carcinomas, while the other four were invasive lobular carcinomas. A total of around 2.7 million templates, representing roughly 1,100,000 unique clonotypes, were detected across all samples.

The junction shows trimming of 4 bases on V and 3 bases on J, and the gene matches do not reach 7 bases of it. CDR1 and CDR2, looked up from the germline V gene, are SGDLS and YYNGEE. The CDR3 runs 14 residues from the cysteine to the phenylalanine. Only the CDR3 DNA is retained, 42 bases long and in frame from the first base. Here is what the overall study found, with its caveats: Chain pairing and functional markers such as CD4, CD8 and FOXP3 were missed by bulk genomic DNA sequencing of unsorted cells. Because the cohort was small, a breakdown by tumor subtype could not be done. Enriched TCRB sequences shared across patients were found to be mostly commonly generated sequences that were unlikely to play an important role in the tumor microenvironment. Repertoires from blood resembled normal breast more closely than tumor, and using blood as a reference for each tissue separated tumor from normal in about 90% of the 16 patients. Tumors showed about 2.3-fold higher T cell density and higher clonality than adjacent normal breast tissue.

The study profiled bulk TCR beta-chain repertoires in matched peripheral blood, tumor and adjacent normal breast tissue taken from approximately 15 patients with early-stage breast cancer. Before surgery, whole blood (roughly 5-10 mL) was collected into EDTA tubes and processed within 2 hours. Ficoll-Paque centrifugation in SepMate-50 tubes was used to isolate peripheral blood mononuclear cells. PBMCs were cryopreserved in roughly 90% FBS with about 10% DMSO in aliquots of roughly 1.8 to 4 million cells and stored in liquid nitrogen. The Qiagen AllPrep DNA/RNA Mini kit was used to extract genomic DNA.

The sequence links TRBV9 to TRBJ2-7, with TRBD1 matching 7 junction bases. This receptor was identified in a person aged 55 to 75 with breast cancer. The sequenced sample was blood. The CDR3 region: CASSPGTDFYEQYF. The nucleotide sequence is given as TGTGCCAGCAGCCCGGGGACAGACTTCTACGAGCAGTACTTC.